The 25 T cell receptor beta chains below were found in one sample sequenced in a study of graft-versus-host responses after intestinal transplantation. Generated by immunoSEQ multiplex PCR, the TCRdb table keeps only in-frame clones and is missing some. This sample carries more than 65,000 clones, under 90% of them seen once, and the ten largest clones take roughly 0.4%. Their recognized antigens are unknown. Sequenced material: unstimulated CD4+ T cells sorted from spleen or lymph node cells, taken before transplant. These TCRs come from a human donor who was the organ donor for an intestinal transplant.

The chain employs TRBV15 and TRBJ2-1, with a tentative D call TRBD2 (6 bases). CDR3 length equals 13 residues. The germline gives CDR1 LNHNV, CDR2 YYDKDF (reference sequence). The V gene lost 5 bases and the J gene lost 6 bases, with 11 bases spanning the gap. The DNA of the CDR3 is TGTGCCACCAGCCGGGGACTCGGCAATGAGCAGTTCTTC. Its protein is CATSRGLGNEQFF.

The rearrangement uses TRBV2 and TRBJ1-2; the match to TRBD1 covers 8 bases. Germline-derived CDR1 and CDR2 are SNHLY and FYNNEI. The CDR3 covers 15 residues. J gave up 7 bases and V 4 bases, and 11 bases lay outside the gene matches. The CDR3: CASSGRQGRTSGYTF. The CDR3 DNA is TGTGCCAGCAGTGGTAGACAGGGGCGCACCTCTGGCTACACCTTC.

The rearrangement links TRBV5-6 to TRBJ2-5; possibly TRBD1 for D (5 bases). The CDR3 sequence is 15 residues long. The germline V gene encodes CDR1 SGHDT and CDR2 YYEEEE. V was cut by 1 base and J by 2 bases, with 12 bases left in between. The CDR3 region has the DNA TGTGCCAGCAGCTTGTCCCACAGGCTTCAAGAGACCCAGTACTTC. Translating it yields CASSLSHRLQETQYF.

This chain connects TRBV19 to TRBJ1-2, with 7 bases fitting TRBD1. J was trimmed by 8 bases and V by 5 bases; bases with no gene match: 5. CDR1 is LNHDA and CDR2 is SQIVND in the germline V gene (reference sequence). The CDR3 has 12 residues. The CDR3 is CASSSTGTGYTF. In DNA form, the CDR3 reads TGTGCCAGTAGTTCGACAGGGACCGGCTACACCTTC.

The chain couples TRBV18 to TRBJ1-2, with D perhaps matching TRBD1 (5 bases). CDR1 KGHSH and CDR2 LQKENI come from the germline V gene. This CDR3 has 13 amino acids. Trimming removed 6 bases at V and 4 bases at J, with 12 bases between. The CDR3 loop reads CASSQGLGYGYTF. The DNA for the CDR3 is TGTGCCAGCTCTCAGGGATTGGGCTATGGCTACACCTTC. Filled out from reference TRBV18 and TRBJ1-2, the complete variable domain reads NAGVMQNPRHLVRRRGQEARLRCSPMKGHSHVYWYRQLPEEGLKFMVYLQKENIIDESGMPKERFSAEFPKEGPSILRIQQVVRGDSAAYFCASSQGLGYGYTFGSGTRLTVV.

The chain couples TRBV12-5 to TRBJ1-2; 10 bases match TRBD1. J was trimmed by 4 bases and V by 0 bases; bases with no gene match: 11. This CDR3 is built from 18 residues. Germline V gene data show CDR1 as LGHNT and CDR2 as FRNRAP. The CDR3 region has the DNA TGTGCTAGTGGTTTGGTCCCGGGACAGGGGACAATTCGCTATGGCTACACCTTC. Its translation: CASGLVPGQGTIRYGYTF.

The J gene is TRBJ2-3, the V gene TRBV5-4, with D possibly matching TRBD2 (6 bases). This CDR3 has 15 amino acids. The V gene lost 4 bases and the J gene lost 0 bases, with 12 bases spanning the gap. CDR1 is SGHNT, CDR2 YYREEE, per germline (reference sequence). The DNA for the CDR3 is TGTGCCAGCAGCCCAGGTGCGGGGAGCACAGATACGCAGTATTTT. It translates to CASSPGAGSTDTQYF.

The chain employs TRBV29-1 and TRBJ2-3, with 9 bases aligning to TRBD2. This CDR3 comprises 17 residues. V trimming: 6 bases; J trimming: 0 bases; junction bases outside the gene matches: 13. Per the germline V gene, CDR1 is SQVTM and CDR2 is ANQGSEA. The CDR3 DNA follows: TGCAGCGTCCGGGGCGAGCGGGGGGCTTCTAGCACAGATACGCAGTATTTT. It translates to CSVRGERGASSTDTQYF.

As DNA, the CDR3 is TGTGCCAGCAGCCAACGGGGAGGGGACACCGGGGAGCTGTTTTTT. The encoded protein is CASSQRGGDTGELFF. The V call is TRBV4-2, the J call TRBJ2-2, with 7 positions matching TRBD2. The junction had 3 bases not matched to a gene; V was cut back by 2 bases and J by 3 bases. The CDR3 totals 15 residues. The germline CDR1 and CDR2 sequences are LGHNA and YNFKEQ.

J is TRBJ1-6 and V is TRBV6-6; 7 bases fit TRBD1. This CDR3 spans 14 amino acids. Germline CDR1 MNHNY, CDR2 SVGAGI (reference sequence). Trimming at V came to 8 bases and at J to 4 bases, leaving 5 bases not matched to a gene. This chain's CDR3 is CASDRDPYNSPLHF. The CDR3 nucleotides read TGTGCCAGCGACAGGGACCCTTATAATTCACCCCTCCACTTT.

The DNA for the CDR3 is TGCGCCAGCAGTGTGCGACGAGCGGGGGGAAGTACCGGGGAGCTGTTTTTT. It codes for CASSVRRAGGSTGELFF. The J gene is TRBJ2-2, the V gene TRBV10-2, with 9 bases fitting TRBD2. Per the germline V gene, CDR1 is WSHSY and CDR2 is SAAADI. The CDR3 consists of 17 residues. Trimming took 4 bases from V and 5 from J; bases not matched to a gene: 11.

This chain joins TRBV5-8 and TRBJ2-1; D gene unclear. CDR1 and CDR2 from the germline V gene are SGHTS and YDEGEE. This CDR3 is built from 10 residues. The ends were cut back, 1 base at V and 12 bases at J, with 5 bases in the middle. Here the CDR3 reads CASSLFRQFF. CDR3 in DNA: TGTGCCAGCAGCTTGTTTCGGCAGTTCTTC.

The chain carries TRBV2 and TRBJ2-5, with 10 bases that match TRBD1. With V trimmed by 6 bases and J by 4 bases, 8 bases remained unmatched. The CDR3 sequence is 15 residues long. Germline CDR1 is SNHLY and CDR2 is FYNNEI. The CDR3, as DNA: TGTGCCAGCAGAGAGACAGGGGGCTTGGGAGAGACCCAGTACTTC. This gives the protein CASRETGGLGETQYF.

V usage is TRBV7-9 and J usage is TRBJ1-1, with 7 bases lining up with TRBD1. Per germline, CDR1 SEHNR and CDR2 FQNEAQ (reference sequence). V lost 3 bases and J lost 5; bases outside the gene matches: 6. This CDR3 spans 14 amino acids. The CDR3 spells CASSFSTGRTEAFF. CDR3 sequence (DNA): TGTGCCAGCAGCTTTTCGACAGGGCGAACTGAAGCTTTCTTT. Drawing the rest from reference TRBV7-9 and TRBJ1-1, the complete variable domain is DTGVSQNPRHKITKRGQNVTFRCDPISEHNRLYWYRQTLGQGPEFLTYFQNEAQLEKSRLLSDRFSAERPKGSFSTLEIQRTEQGDSAMYLCASSFSTGRTEAFFGQGTRLTVV.

This chain joins TRBV6-5 and TRBJ1-5; 8 bases align to TRBD1. Trimming at V came to 6 bases and at J to 6 bases, leaving 7 bases not matched to a gene. Germline V gene sequence: CDR1 MNHEY, CDR2 SVGAGI. The CDR3 totals 14 residues. The CDR3 here is CASSNQGAGQPQHF. The CDR3 DNA reads TGTGCCAGCAGCAACCAGGGGGCAGGTCAGCCCCAGCATTTT.

The chain joins TRBV28 to TRBJ1-5; possibly TRBD1 for D (5 bases). Trimming took 3 bases from V and 5 from J, leaving 17 bases between them. The germline gives CDR1 MDHEN, CDR2 SYDVKM. The CDR3 sequence is 16 residues long. The CDR3 is CASSFIRGGGDQPQHF. The CDR3 DNA is TGTGCCAGCAGTTTCATCCGTGGGGGAGGGGATCAGCCCCAGCATTTT.

The chain recombines TRBV7-9 with TRBJ2-5; D call uncertain. Germline CDR1 is SEHNR and CDR2 is FQNEAQ (reference sequence). This CDR3 is built from 13 residues. V was shortened by 3 bases and J by 6 bases, with 11 bases between the two germline ends. The CDR3: CASSFSTLKTQYF. The DNA of the CDR3 is TGTGCCAGCAGCTTTAGTACCCTGAAGACCCAGTACTTC.

The rearrangement links TRBV5-1 to TRBJ2-2; D not certain. Germline CDR1 reads SGHRS; CDR2 reads YFSETQ. The V gene lost 3 bases and the J gene lost 3 bases, with 6 bases spanning the gap. This CDR3 comprises 13 residues. This CDR3 reads CASSSIYTGELFF. In DNA form, the CDR3 reads TGCGCCAGCAGCTCTATATACACCGGGGAGCTGTTTTTT.

The chain joins TRBV29-1 to TRBJ1-4; no clear D. The CDR3 length is 13 residues. Germline CDR1 and CDR2: SQVTM and ANQGSEA. V gave up 4 bases and J gave up 6 bases, with 12 bases separating them. The CDR3 coding sequence is TGCAGCGTTGCATTGGGCTTCGATGAAAAACTGTTTTTT. Translation gives CSVALGFDEKLFF.

This rearrangement joins TRBV10-3 to TRBJ1-6; 7 bases are shared with TRBD1. V dropped 7 bases and J dropped 7; count of bases not matched to a gene: 1. The germline V gene has CDR1 ENHRY and CDR2 SYGVKD. This CDR3 contains 12 residues. Here the CDR3 reads CAIKGANSPLHF. The CDR3 DNA reads as TGTGCCATCAAGGGGGCGAATTCACCCCTCCACTTT.

This rearrangement joins TRBV6-5 to TRBJ1-3; 7 bases map to TRBD1. CDR1 is MNHEY and CDR2 is SVGAGI in the germline V gene. The ends lost 8 bases at V and 3 bases at J; junction bases unmatched: 10. The CDR3 covers 15 residues. CDR3 bases: TGTGCCAGCGCCACCCCGACAGGGTTTGGAAACACCATATATTTT. The encoded protein is CASATPTGFGNTIYF.

The chain uses TRBV5-1 and TRBJ2-5; D not resolved. Germline CDR1 is SGHRS and CDR2 is YFSETQ. Trimming took off 4 bases at V and 3 bases at J, with 4 bases between the two ends. This CDR3 comprises 11 residues. CDR3 amino acids: CASSIKETQYF. CDR3 coding DNA: TGCGCCAGCAGCATTAAAGAGACCCAGTACTTC.

The V call is TRBV6-5, the J call TRBJ2-3; 9 nucleotides line up with TRBD2. V shed 4 bases, J shed 1 base, and the junction held 0 bases outside the gene matches. CDR1 and CDR2 from the germline V gene are MNHEY and SVGAGI. This CDR3 comprises 14 residues. CDR3 in amino acids: CASSLAGGTDTQYF. The CDR3 bases are TGTGCCAGCAGTTTAGCGGGGGGCACAGATACGCAGTATTTT.

This chain's CDR3 is CASSKQGGGKETQYF. CDR3 bases: TGTGCCAGCAGCAAACAGGGAGGGGGGAAAGAGACCCAGTACTTC. The V call is TRBV9, the J call TRBJ2-5; the D gene is possibly TRBD2 (7 bases). There are 15 residues in the CDR3. CDR1 is SGDLS, CDR2 YYNGEE, per germline. With 4 bases removed from V and 3 bases from J, the gap between germline ends came to 16 bases.

This chain uses TRBV7-9 with TRBJ1-5; TRBD1 might be the D (5 bases). Germline CDR1 reads SEHNR; CDR2 reads FQNEAQ (reference sequence). V lost 0 bases to trimming and J lost 4 bases, with 10 bases between them. The CDR3 covers 15 residues. For the CDR3, the DNA is TGTGCCAGCAGCTTAGCGGGGGGGACGAATCAGCCCCAGCATTTT. Amino acids: CASSLAGGTNQPQHF.